This entry lists 24 T cell receptor beta chains sequenced from one sample in a study of shared clonotypes between healthy human individuals (TCRdb year 2020). The library was generated by the immunoSEQ multiplex PCR assay. Here the immuneACCESS table is served through TCRdb, limited to in-frame sequences with V and J called. Missing clones are a known gap in these copies; in checked studies unresolved V genes cover under half, and the rest lacks a known reason. Here the sample has some 2 million clones; about 95% occur a single time. The leading ten clones occupy 0.85% to 1.2% of the sample. For the CD8 naive samples, CD45RO-negative cells were positively selected for CCR7, yielding a CD45RA+CCR7+ population from which TemRA cells were excluded. Sequences were obtained from naive CD8+ T cells sorted from blood. Taken with the paper, the label for cell subset or site translates to: CD45RA+CCR7+. Receptor source: a man aged 18 to 30 in good health.

With respect to this clone: The same CDR3 is also encoded by other DNA sequences in this sample. The chain couples TRBV30 to TRBJ2-7; tentative D call: TRBD2 (5 bases). The CDR3 runs 11 residues. Germline V gives CDR1 GTSNPN, CDR2 SVGIG (reference sequence). The ends were cut back, 1 base at V and 6 bases at J, with 7 bases in the middle. CDR3 region: CAWSGGGEQYF. DNA of the CDR3: TGTGCCTGGAGTGGAGGAGGCGAGCAGTACTTC.

Remarks on this clone: The same CDR3 also results from other DNA sequences found in this sample. This sequence joins TRBV4-1 and TRBJ1-5; D is unclear. Germline assignment: CDR1 MGHRA and CDR2 YSYEKL. The CDR3 runs 14 residues. Trimming stripped 0 bases from V and 0 bases from J, with 3 bases between. The CDR3 nucleotides are TGCGCCAGCAGCCAAGAGGATAGCAATCAGCCCCAGCATTTT. Its translation: CASSQEDSNQPQHF.

The J gene is TRBJ2-7, the V gene TRBV7-2, with D perhaps matching TRBD1 or TRBD2 (6 bases each). In germline, CDR1 is SGHTA, CDR2 FQGNSA. This CDR3 comprises 14 residues. Trimming shortened V by 1 base and J by 2 bases, and 9 bases separated the two germline ends. The CDR3 loop is CASSLGRGPYEQYF. The CDR3 DNA reads as TGTGCCAGCAGCTTAGGTCGGGGGCCCTACGAGCAGTACTTC.

The DNA of the CDR3 is TGCGCCAGCAGCTACGGGGCAGGGGGGGCCTCCTACGAGCAGTACTTC. Translating it yields CASSYGAGGASYEQYF. The chain combines TRBV4-1 with TRBJ2-7, with D possibly called TRBD1 or TRBD2 (7 bases each). Germline V gene lookup returns CDR1 MGHRA and CDR2 YSYEKL. V gave up 5 bases and J gave up 0 bases, with 17 bases separating them. This CDR3 contains 16 residues.

Written as DNA, the CDR3 is TGTGCCACCAGCCCTAACAGTTACTACGAGCAGTACTTC. Its translation: CATSPNSYYEQYF. The rearrangement uses TRBV15 and TRBJ2-7, with D uncertain. V was clipped by 5 bases and J by 3 bases, with 11 bases between them. CDR1 and CDR2 from the germline V gene are LNHNV and YYDKDF (reference sequence). The CDR3 sequence is 13 residues long.

This chain joins TRBV18 and TRBJ1-1, with D possibly being TRBD1 (5 bases). The CDR3 contains 14 residues. Germline V lookup: CDR1 KGHSH, CDR2 LQKENI. Trimming cost V 0 bases and J 6 bases, with 11 bases left between them. CDR3 protein: CASSPPGPDPEAFF. In DNA, the CDR3 is TGTGCCAGCTCACCACCGGGGCCTGACCCTGAAGCTTTCTTT.

This clone was found once. The chain uses TRBV4-3 and TRBJ2-1, with 8 bases that match TRBD2. CDR1 and CDR2 from the germline V gene are LGHNA and YSLEER. The CDR3 covers 17 residues. With V trimmed by 3 bases and J by 4 bases, 11 bases remained unmatched. In DNA form, the CDR3 reads TGCGCCAGCAGCCAGTGGACCGGGACTAGACCTTACAATGAGCAGTTCTTC. This gives the protein CASSQWTGTRPYNEQFF.

The rearrangement links TRBV28 to TRBJ2-4; D remains unclear. V was clipped by 7 bases and J by 6 bases, with 16 bases between them. CDR1 is MDHEN and CDR2 is SYDVKM in the germline V gene. CDR3 length equals 14 residues. Here the CDR3 DNA reads TGTGCCAGCACCCAAGGTCGGGCTGCAAACATTCAGTACTTC. Encoded protein: CASTQGRAANIQYF.

The J gene is TRBJ2-7, the V gene TRBV15; TRBD2 is a possible D gene (5 bases). The CDR3 sequence is 14 residues long. Germline CDR1 LNHNV, CDR2 YYDKDF (reference sequence). V shed 0 bases and J shed 6 bases, with 12 bases lying between them. The CDR3 nucleotides read TGTGCCACCAGCAGAGATGGCGGGCCCTTCGAGCAGTACTTC. Its translation: CATSRDGGPFEQYF.

This clone was found once. The chain has TRBV11-1 and TRBJ1-1; tentative D call: TRBD1 (5 bases). The CDR3 is made up of 14 amino acids. V gave up 3 bases and J gave up 4 bases, with 12 bases separating them. Germline V gene lookup returns CDR1 SGHAT and CDR2 FQDESV (reference sequence). In DNA, the CDR3 is TGTGCCAGCAGCTTTTCAGAAGGGGTCACTGAAGCTTTCTTT. It is translated as CASSFSEGVTEAFF.

To note about this clone: The sample holds other DNA sequences that translate to the same CDR3. This chain joins TRBV11-2 and TRBJ2-3; D is undetermined. The CDR3 contains 14 residues. Per the germline V gene, CDR1 is SGHAT and CDR2 is FQNNGV. The V end lost 0 bases, the J end lost 1 base, and 5 bases lay between the germline ends. The CDR3 nucleotides are TGTGCCAGCAGCTTAGATTCTGGCACAGATACGCAGTATTTT. Its translation: CASSLDSGTDTQYF.

The gene calls are TRBV5-1 and TRBJ1-2, with 11 positions matching TRBD1. CDR1 is SGHRS and CDR2 is YFSETQ in the germline V gene. V shed 5 bases, J shed 5 bases, and the junction held 5 bases outside the gene matches. The CDR3 loop spans 14 amino acids. Written as DNA, the CDR3 is TGCGCCAGCAGGGACAGGGGGCGCGCTTATGGCTACACCTTC. Translated, it gives CASRDRGRAYGYTF.

This chain connects TRBV5-1 to TRBJ2-7, with D perhaps assigned TRBD1 or TRBD2 (5 bases each). The CDR3 is made up of 14 amino acids. Germline values: CDR1 SGHRS, CDR2 YFSETQ. V was trimmed by 4 bases and J by 5 bases, leaving 16 bases between them. The CDR3 reads CASSGRSGLDEQYF. The DNA for the CDR3 is TGCGCCAGCAGCGGGAGATCAGGGCTCGACGAGCAGTACTTC.

The chain combines TRBV30 with TRBJ2-2; TRBD1 matches 7 bases. CDR3 length: 15 amino acids. Losses at the gene ends were 4 bases for V and 4 bases for J; bases not matched to a gene: 9. Germline V CDR1 and CDR2: GTSNPN, SVGIG (reference sequence). The CDR3 sequence is CAWTRQGPGTGELFF. CDR3 DNA: TGTGCCTGGACAAGACAGGGTCCGGGCACCGGGGAGCTGTTTTTT.

The rearrangement links TRBV19 to TRBJ1-5; tentative D call: TRBD1 (5 bases). Germline loops: CDR1 LNHDA, CDR2 SQIVND (reference sequence). The CDR3 has 16 amino acids. Trimming took 5 bases from V and 0 from J, leaving 14 bases between them. The CDR3 is CASSPQEDLSNQPQHF. DNA for the CDR3: TGTGCCAGTAGTCCACAGGAGGACCTTAGCAATCAGCCCCAGCATTTT. Filled out from reference TRBV19 and TRBJ1-5, the complete variable domain reads DGGITQSPKYLFRKEGQNVTLSCEQNLNHDAMYWYRQDPGQGLRLIYYSQIVNDFQKGDIAEGYSVSREKKESFPLTVTSAQKNPTAFYLCASSPQEDLSNQPQHFGDGTRLSIL.

The CDR3 reads CASSYVFSDTQYF. CDR3 nucleotide sequence: TGTGCCAGCAGTTACGTCTTTTCAGATACGCAGTATTTT. The V call is TRBV6-6, the J call TRBJ2-3; D uncertain. Trimming stripped 2 bases from V and 4 bases from J, with 7 bases between. CDR1 is MNHNY, CDR2 SVGAGI, per germline (reference sequence). CDR3 length: 13 residues.

This chain links TRBV29-1 with TRBJ2-7, with TRBD2 matching over 10 bases. V was clipped by 6 bases and J by 2 bases; unmatched bases: 13. CDR1 is SQVTM and CDR2 is ANQGSEA in the germline V gene. CDR3 length: 16 amino acids. The CDR3 DNA is TGCAGCGTCGTGATAGCGGGAGGCCCGCTTGCCTACGAGCAGTACTTC. Amino acids: CSVVIAGGPLAYEQYF.

The chain carries TRBV30 and TRBJ1-6; the D gene is possibly TRBD1 (5 bases). Between the trimmed V and J ends, which lost 8 bases and 0 bases, there was a span of 11 bases. Germline V gene lookup returns CDR1 GTSNPN and CDR2 SVGIG (reference sequence). This CDR3 spans 14 amino acids. DNA of the CDR3: TGTGCCGGGGAGGGGAGCTCCTATAATTCACCCCTCCACTTT. Protein sequence: CAGEGSSYNSPLHF.

The V and J genes are TRBV7-9 and TRBJ2-7; D perhaps matches TRBD1 (6 bases). V lost 4 bases, J lost 0 bases, and 7 bases lay in between. The CDR3 sequence is 13 residues long. Per the germline V gene, CDR1 is SEHNR and CDR2 is FQNEAQ (reference sequence). The CDR3: CASSWDNSYEQYF. In DNA, the CDR3 is TGTGCCAGCAGCTGGGACAACTCCTACGAGCAGTACTTC.

The chain combines TRBV27 with TRBJ1-2; 7 nucleotides line up with TRBD1. Per germline, CDR1 MNHEY and CDR2 SMNVEV (reference sequence). The CDR3 is 15 amino acids. The ends lost 0 bases at V and 5 bases at J; junction bases unmatched: 6. CDR3 DNA: TGTGCCAGCAGTTTATCGCCGGGACAGATTTATGGCTACACCTTC. It encodes CASSLSPGQIYGYTF.

This clone occurred once. The same CDR3 is also encoded by other DNA sequences in this sample. The chain has TRBV7-8 and TRBJ2-7, with 8 bases that match TRBD2. Per germline, CDR1 SGHVS and CDR2 FQNEAQ. The V segment lost 0 bases and the J segment 0 bases; nucleotides outside the gene matches: 1. The CDR3 spans 15 residues. For the CDR3, the DNA is TGTGCCAGCAGCTTAGCTAGCGGGGCCTCCTACGAGCAGTACTTC. Its translation: CASSLASGASYEQYF.

J is TRBJ1-3 and V is TRBV7-9; maybe TRBD1 (6 bases). Germline CDR1 SEHNR, CDR2 FQNEAQ (reference sequence). Deletions cut 5 bases from V and 3 bases from J, with 11 bases between. The CDR3 length is 14 residues. CDR3 loop: CASSPPGHGNTIYF. CDR3 nucleotide sequence: TGTGCCAGCAGCCCACCGGGACATGGAAACACCATATATTTT.

This clone showed up just once. The genes are TRBV5-6 and TRBJ1-6; no definite D call. Looked up from germline, CDR1 is SGHDT and CDR2 is YYEEEE. The V and J ends lost 4 bases and 6 bases respectively, with 11 bases between them. This CDR3 contains 14 residues. Here the CDR3 reads CASSTRAGNSPLHF. In DNA, the CDR3 is TGTGCCAGCAGCACACGGGCCGGTAATTCACCCCTCCACTTT.

The V call is TRBV4-3, the J call TRBJ2-3; D possibly uses TRBD1 or TRBD2 (6 bases each). Trimming removed 1 base from V and 4 bases from J, with 15 bases in between. The germline gives CDR1 LGHNA, CDR2 YSLEER. CDR3 size: 16 residues. The CDR3: CASSQVGEGEADTQYF. In DNA form, the CDR3 reads TGCGCCAGCAGCCAAGTTGGCGAGGGGGAGGCAGATACGCAGTATTTT.